This T cell receptor beta chain originates from a study of beta chain features in type 1 diabetes. Study information: In all, around 100 million sorted cells from all samples were analyzed.

Reverse transcription of all isolated RNA meant that expressed TCRB transcripts were sequenced. Assay used: immunoSEQ multiplex PCR; TCRdb lists only in-frame clones, some missing. In the table there are 400,000 to 450,000 clones, around 14% of which are singletons. The J segment lost 4 bases and the V segment lost 3 bases, leaving 7 bases of the junction unmatched. The CDR3 has 15 amino acids. Germline V gene data show CDR1 as SNHLY and CDR2 as FYNNEI. The source of this sequence is a man younger than 45 in good health. The specimen was naive CD4+ T cells from blood. This rearrangement joins TRBV2 to TRBJ1-2, with TRBD1 identical over 8 bases. CDR3 amino acids: CASSEGTGAIYGYTF. CDR3 sequence (DNA): TGTGCCAGCAGTGAGGGGACAGGAGCGATCTATGGCTACACCTTC. The full variable domain, with the rest looked up from reference TRBV2 and TRBJ1-2, is EPEVTQTPSHQVTQMGQEVILRCVPISNHLYFYWYRQILGQKVEFLVSFYNNEISEKSEIFDDQFSVERPDGSNFTLKIRSTKLEDSAMYFCASSEGTGAIYGYTFGSGTRLTVV.